The 26 T cell receptor beta chains below all came from one sample that was sequenced in a study of blood T cells in healthy people across ages. Primers used in a second PCR of roughly 6 to 12 cycles were a sample-barcoded 5' primer and a J-beta primer mix. From the 5' RACE reads, TCRdb called clonotypes with MiXCR, one entry per CDR3 protein. The table has 850,000 to 1,100,000 distinct CDR3 sequences, around two fifths seen once. Sequencing input: blood. Receptors were obtained from a man between 18 and 35 years old in good health.

This clonotype turned up a few times. The rearrangement links TRBV4-1 to TRBJ1-4, with D uncertain. V was trimmed by 1 base and J by 7 bases, leaving 10 bases between them. CDR3 size: 14 residues. Per the germline V gene, CDR1 is MGHRA and CDR2 is YSYEKL. The DNA for the CDR3 is TGCGCCAGCAGCCAAGTTTTCGGGGTTGAAAAACTGTTTTTT. This sequence encodes CASSQVFGVEKLFF.

J is TRBJ2-7 and V is TRBV3-1; unclear D gene. The J call is in doubt because the DNA end fits TRBJ2-5 better. Germline V gene lookup returns CDR1 LGHDT and CDR2 YNNKEL (reference sequence). This CDR3 has 13 residues. DNA of the CDR3: TGTGCCAGCAGCCAAGTTTTAAGAGAGACCCAGTACTTC. Its translation is CASSQVLRETQYF.

This clonotype came up a few times. This chain joins TRBV7-2 and TRBJ1-2; TRBD1 agrees at 11 bases. The J segment lost 3 bases and the V segment lost 5 bases, leaving 8 bases of the junction unmatched. Germline V gene data show CDR1 as SGHTA and CDR2 as FQGNSA. The CDR3 covers 16 residues. CDR3 coding DNA: TGTGCCAGCAGCCCGACCGGACAGGGGGCCGACTATGGCTACACCTTC. Amino acid sequence: CASSPTGQGADYGYTF.

This clonotype was picked up a small number of times. This sequence joins TRBV28 and TRBJ1-1, with D uncertain. This CDR3 spans 12 amino acids. CDR1 is MDHEN and CDR2 is SYDVKM in the germline V gene. With 10 bases removed from V and 2 bases from J, the gap between germline ends came to 11 bases. CDR3 in amino acids: CATSTGNTEAFF. The CDR3 region has the DNA TGTGCCACCTCGACGGGAAACACTGAAGCTTTCTTT.

The chain has TRBV2 and TRBJ2-1; TRBD2 agrees at 9 bases. Looked up from germline, CDR1 is SNHLY and CDR2 is FYNNEI. Trimming took 8 bases from V and 0 from J; bases not matched to a gene: 8. CDR3 length: 16 residues. CDR3 sequence: CASFGLAGSSYNEQFF. DNA for the CDR3: TGTGCCAGCTTTGGGCTAGCGGGGAGCTCCTACAATGAGCAGTTCTTC.

To note about this clonotype: The junction departs from the called germline gene at one end, perhaps through a read error. V is TRBV4-1 and J is TRBJ1-2; tentative D call: TRBD1 (5 bases). The germline V gene encodes CDR1 MGHRA and CDR2 YSYEKL. The CDR3 totals 15 residues. This CDR3 is CVSSPTTETNYGYTF. The CDR3 DNA sequence: TGCGTCAGCAGCCCCACGACAGAAACTAACTATGGCTACACCTTC.

The table lists this clonotype with a few counts. V and J are TRBV4-3 and TRBJ2-3; D is ambiguous. V gave up 0 bases and J gave up 2 bases, with 9 bases separating them. The CDR3 has 15 amino acids. Germline V gene sequence: CDR1 LGHNA, CDR2 YSLEER. The CDR3 reads CASSQDLRNTDTQYF. The CDR3 DNA reads as TGCGCCAGCAGCCAAGATTTACGGAACACAGATACGCAGTATTTT.

The chain uses TRBV12-3 or TRBV12-4 and TRBJ2-1; a weak D match, TRBD1 (5 bases). V was clipped by 3 bases and J by 4 bases, with 10 bases between them. The CDR3 is 14 amino acids. CDR3: CASSFGQIYNEQFF. CDR3 DNA: TGTGCCAGCAGTTTTGGACAAATTTACAATGAGCAGTTCTTC.

The gene calls are TRBV20-1 and TRBJ1-1, with D hard to call. This CDR3 contains 15 residues. V lost 0 bases and J lost 4, with 15 bases in between. Germline assignment: CDR1 DFQATT and CDR2 SNEGSKA (reference sequence). CDR3 residues: CSARDNGLPSTEAFF. The CDR3 nucleotides are TGCAGTGCTAGAGATAATGGCCTCCCCAGCACTGAAGCTTTCTTT.

V and J are TRBV20-1 and TRBJ2-3; a weak D match, TRBD1 (6 bases). Trimming stripped 5 bases from V and 4 bases from J, with 10 bases between. This CDR3 region has 12 residues. Per the germline V gene, CDR1 is DFQATT and CDR2 is SNEGSKA (reference sequence). The CDR3, as DNA: TGCAGTGCTGCTGCAGGGGCAGATACGCAGTATTTT. Protein product: CSAAAGADTQYF.

The chain employs TRBV6-5 and TRBJ2-5; tentatively, D is TRBD2 (6 bases). Trimming pared 2 bases from V and 2 bases from J, leaving 12 bases between. This CDR3 has 15 amino acids. CDR1 is MNHEY and CDR2 is SVGAGI in the germline V gene. CDR3 in DNA: TGTGCCAGCAGTTACAGTGGACTACCACAAGAGACCCAGTACTTC. This sequence encodes CASSYSGLPQETQYF.

V and J are TRBV20-1 and TRBJ2-5; D gene ambiguous. Trimming took 0 bases from V and 1 from J, leaving 15 bases between them. The CDR3 sequence is 16 residues long. Per germline, CDR1 DFQATT and CDR2 SNEGSKA (reference sequence). CDR3 sequence: CSARDHESAAQETQYF. In DNA form, the CDR3 reads TGCAGTGCTAGAGATCACGAATCTGCCGCCCAAGAGACCCAGTACTTC.

This clonotype was seen a handful of times. The V gene is TRBV10-2, the J gene TRBJ1-2; the D gene is possibly TRBD1 (5 bases). Germline CDR1 reads WSHSY; CDR2 reads SAAADI. V was shortened by 3 bases and J by 0 bases, with 11 bases between the two germline ends. This CDR3 has 15 residues. The CDR3 DNA reads as TGCGCCAGCAGTGACCAGGGCTATACTAACTATGGCTACACCTTC. This encodes CASSDQGYTNYGYTF.

The gene calls are TRBV13 and TRBJ2-1, with 9 positions matching TRBD1. V gave up 7 bases and J gave up 4 bases; unmatched junction bases: 8. The germline gives CDR1 PRHDT, CDR2 FYEKMQ (reference sequence). The CDR3 is 15 amino acids. CDR3 protein: CASTEGQGQYNEQFF. The CDR3 DNA reads as TGTGCCAGCACCGAGGGACAGGGCCAATACAATGAGCAGTTCTTC.

In this sample, this clonotype turned up a few times. The chain is built from TRBV5-6 and TRBJ2-1; 8 bases match TRBD2. V was pared by 4 bases and J by 9 bases, with 3 bases of the junction left unmatched. CDR3 length: 12 amino acids. Germline CDR1 and CDR2: SGHDT and YYEEEE. DNA of the CDR3: TGTGCCAGCAGCGTGACTAGCGTTGAGCAGTTCTTC. It yields the protein CASSVTSVEQFF.

This chain connects TRBV15 to TRBJ1-4, with a weak D call TRBD1 (5 bases). V lost 1 base and J 10 bases, leaving 13 bases between the germline ends. The CDR3 covers 14 residues. Germline assignment: CDR1 LNHNV and CDR2 YYDKDF (reference sequence). The CDR3 here is CATSRVGRDGKLFF. Here the CDR3 DNA reads TGTGCCACCAGCAGAGTTGGAAGGGACGGAAAACTGTTTTTT.

The chain is built from TRBV7-3 and TRBJ2-2; D is perhaps TRBD1 (5 bases). V lost 7 bases to trimming and J lost 4 bases, with 13 bases between them. CDR3 size: 14 residues. The germline CDR1 and CDR2 sequences are SGHTA and FQGTGA. The CDR3 DNA follows: TGTGCCAGCACCAAGGGGCTTAGCACCGGGGAGCTGTTTTTT. This codes for CASTKGLSTGELFF.

There are a few counts of this clonotype. V is TRBV13 and J is TRBJ2-7; 10 positions agree with TRBD2. This CDR3 has 17 residues. Germline V gives CDR1 PRHDT, CDR2 FYEKMQ (reference sequence). J gave up 2 bases and V 2 bases, and 9 bases lay outside the gene matches. CDR3 amino acids: CASSLFASGGSAYEQYF. The CDR3 bases are TGTGCCAGCAGCTTATTCGCTAGCGGGGGAAGTGCCTACGAGCAGTACTTC.

This clonotype showed up just a few times. The gene calls are TRBV20-1 and TRBJ2-5; TRBD2 might be the D (5 bases). Germline V CDR1 and CDR2: DFQATT, SNEGSKA (reference sequence). This CDR3 comprises 15 residues. The V and J ends lost 0 bases and 0 bases respectively, with 11 bases between them. Written as DNA, the CDR3 is TGCAGTGCTAGAGAGTTACTAGAGTACCAAGAGACCCAGTACTTC. Its protein product is CSARELLEYQETQYF.

The chain links TRBV6-2 or TRBV6-3 to TRBJ1-5; D is ambiguous. The CDR3 runs to 13 residues. Germline V gene data show CDR1 as MNHEY and CDR2 as SVGEGT. V lost 6 bases to trimming and J lost 3 bases, with 9 bases between them. Here the CDR3 DNA reads TGTGCCAGCAGCCCTGAGTTCAATCAGCCCCAGCATTTT. The encoded protein is CASSPEFNQPQHF.

This clonotype turned up a few times. The V call is TRBV4-2, the J call TRBJ2-7, with a weak D call TRBD1 (6 bases). V was clipped by 0 bases and J by 4 bases, with 10 bases between them. Germline V CDR1 and CDR2: LGHNA, YNFKEQ. The CDR3 covers 14 residues. This CDR3 is CASSQDSQGYEQYF. Written as DNA, the CDR3 is TGTGCCAGCAGCCAAGATTCTCAGGGGTACGAGCAGTACTTC.

The CDR3 here is CASSQETGVYNEQYF. The CDR3 region has the DNA TGTGCCAGCAGCCAAGAAACAGGAGTGTACAATGAGCAGTACTTC. The J gene is TRBJ2-7, the V gene TRBV4-2, with a weak D call TRBD1 (5 bases). Trimming took 0 bases from V and 7 from J, leaving 16 bases between them. Germline assignment: CDR1 LGHNA and CDR2 YNFKEQ. The CDR3 extends over 15 amino acids.

The V call is TRBV5-1, the J call TRBJ2-3; a possible D gene is TRBD2 (6 bases). The CDR3 has 14 residues. Trimming removed 7 bases at V and 2 bases at J, with 14 bases between. From germline, CDR1 is SGHRS and CDR2 YFSETQ. The CDR3 coding sequence is TGCGCCAGCGGCTCTAGCGACTACACAGATACGCAGTATTTT. Its translation: CASGSSDYTDTQYF.

CDR3 protein: CASSLPPTGIYGYTF. In nucleotides, the CDR3 is TGTGCCAGCAGTCTTCCCCCGACAGGGATTTATGGCTACACCTTC. The chain employs TRBV6-6 and TRBJ1-2; 7 bases agree with TRBD1. Germline CDR1 reads MNHNY; CDR2 reads SVGAGI (reference sequence). The CDR3 contains 15 residues. J gave up 5 bases and V 5 bases, and 11 bases lay outside the gene matches.

Turning to this clonotype: This may be a read error, as it is one base from a much larger clone. The rearrangement uses TRBV4-3 and TRBJ2-1, with D possibly being TRBD1 or TRBD2 (5 bases each). The CDR3 is 16 residues long. Per the germline V gene, CDR1 is LGHNA and CDR2 is YSLEER. Trimming stripped 0 bases from V and 4 bases from J, with 13 bases between. The CDR3 protein is CASSQEAGALYNEQFF. CDR3 nucleotides: TGCGCCAGCAGCCAAGAAGCCGGGGCATTATACAATGAGCAGTTCTTC.

This rearrangement joins TRBV12-3 or TRBV12-4 to TRBJ1-1; D unclear. This CDR3 has 11 amino acids. Trimming shortened V by 6 bases and J by 7 bases, and 9 bases separated the two germline ends. The CDR3 DNA reads TGTGCCAGCAGACCAGACGGTGAAGCTTTCTTT. Its protein is CASRPDGEAFF.